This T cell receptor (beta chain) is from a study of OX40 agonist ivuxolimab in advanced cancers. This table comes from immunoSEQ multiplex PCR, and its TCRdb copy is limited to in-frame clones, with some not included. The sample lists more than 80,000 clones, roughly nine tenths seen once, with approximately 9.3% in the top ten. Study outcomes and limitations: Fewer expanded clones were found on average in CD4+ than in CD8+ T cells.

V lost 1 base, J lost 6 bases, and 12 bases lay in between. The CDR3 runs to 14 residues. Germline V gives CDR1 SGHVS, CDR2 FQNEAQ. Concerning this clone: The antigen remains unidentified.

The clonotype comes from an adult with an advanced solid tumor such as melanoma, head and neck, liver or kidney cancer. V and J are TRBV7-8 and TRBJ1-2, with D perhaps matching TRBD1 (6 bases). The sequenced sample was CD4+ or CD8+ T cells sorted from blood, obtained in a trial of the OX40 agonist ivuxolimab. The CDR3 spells CASSLVRGGDGYTF. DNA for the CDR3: TGTGCCAGCAGCTTAGTCAGGGGAGGCGATGGCTACACCTTC. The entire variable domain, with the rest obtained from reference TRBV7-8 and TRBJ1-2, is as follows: GAGVSQSPRYKVAKRGQDVALRCDPISGHVSLFWYQQALGQGPEFLTYFQNEAQLDKSGLPSDRFFAERPEGSVSTLKIQRTQQEDSAVYLCASSLVRGGDGYTFGSGTRLTVV.